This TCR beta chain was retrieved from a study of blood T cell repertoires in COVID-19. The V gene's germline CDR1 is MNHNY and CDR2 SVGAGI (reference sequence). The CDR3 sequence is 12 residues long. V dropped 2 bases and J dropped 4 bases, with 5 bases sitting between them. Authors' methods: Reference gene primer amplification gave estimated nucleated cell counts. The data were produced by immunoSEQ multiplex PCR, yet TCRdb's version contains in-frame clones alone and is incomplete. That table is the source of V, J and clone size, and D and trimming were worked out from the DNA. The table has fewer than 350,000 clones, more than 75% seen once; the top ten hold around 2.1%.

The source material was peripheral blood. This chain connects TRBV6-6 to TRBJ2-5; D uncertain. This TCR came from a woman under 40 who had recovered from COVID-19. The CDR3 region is CASSYIGETQYF. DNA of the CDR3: TGTGCCAGCAGTTACATCGGAGAGACCCAGTACTTC.